The 2 T cell receptor beta chains reported below all come from one sample, sequenced in a study of blood T cell repertoires in COVID-19. Data came from immunoSEQ multiplex PCR; TCRdb stores just in-frame clones and leaves some out. The repertoire consists of about 190,000 clones, with just under 80% occurring once and the leading ten covering 2.8%. Material: peripheral blood. These TCRs come from a woman aged 80 or older with active or convalescent COVID-19.

The chain carries TRBV6-5 and TRBJ2-2; 10 bases are shared with TRBD1. This CDR3 is built from 16 residues. CDR1 is MNHEY, CDR2 SVGAGI, per germline. After removal of 2 bases from V and 6 bases from J, the junction contained 6 bases not matched to a gene. The CDR3 DNA reads as TGTGCCAGCAGTTACGCCGGGACAGGGGTTCCCGGGGAGCTGTTTTTT. This gives the protein CASSYAGTGVPGELFF.

This chain connects TRBV6-5 to TRBJ1-6; TRBD1 might be the D (5 bases). Germline CDR1 MNHEY, CDR2 SVGAGI. This CDR3 region has 15 residues. V gave up 6 bases and J gave up 5 bases, with 14 bases separating them. DNA for the CDR3: TGTGCCAGCAGCCAAGAGGGACTTCATAATTCACCCCTCCACTTT. Its translation is CASSQEGLHNSPLHF.